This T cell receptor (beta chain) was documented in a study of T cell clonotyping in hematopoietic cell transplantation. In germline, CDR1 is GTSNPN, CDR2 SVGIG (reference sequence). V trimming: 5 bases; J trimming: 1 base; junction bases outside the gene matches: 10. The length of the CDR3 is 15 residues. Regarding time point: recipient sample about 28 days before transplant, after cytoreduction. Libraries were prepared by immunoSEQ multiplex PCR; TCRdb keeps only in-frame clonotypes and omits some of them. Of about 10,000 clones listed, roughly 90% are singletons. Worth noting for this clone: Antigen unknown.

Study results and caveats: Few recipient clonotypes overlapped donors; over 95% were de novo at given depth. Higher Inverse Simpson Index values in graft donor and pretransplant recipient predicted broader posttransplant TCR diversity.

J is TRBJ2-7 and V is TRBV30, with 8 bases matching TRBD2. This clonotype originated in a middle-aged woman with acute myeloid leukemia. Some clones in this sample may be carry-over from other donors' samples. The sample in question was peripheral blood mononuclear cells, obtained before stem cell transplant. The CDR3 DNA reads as TGTGCCTGGGCGGGGCTAGCGGGTGGATCCTACGAGCAGTACTTC. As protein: CAWAGLAGGSYEQYF. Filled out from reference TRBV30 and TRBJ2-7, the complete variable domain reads SQTIHQWPATLVQPVGSPLSLECTVEGTSNPNLYWYRQAAGRGLQLLFYSVGIGQISSEVPQNLSASRPQDRQFILSSKKLLLSDSGFYLCAWAGLAGGSYEQYFGPGTRLTVT.